Listed here are 8 T cell receptor beta chains from one sample, sequenced in a study of cytomegalovirus exposure and HLA in healthy donors. The PCR employed 60 Vbeta primers together with 13 Jbeta primers. This table comes from immunoSEQ multiplex PCR, and its TCRdb copy is limited to in-frame clones, with some not included. This table holds 110,000 or so clones, over 65% found once. Sequenced: PBMCs. Receptor source: a woman in her thirties in good health and CMV-seropositive.

The chain recombines TRBV6-5 with TRBJ2-7, with D possibly matching TRBD2 (6 bases). V was cut by 11 bases and J by 2 bases, with 16 bases left in between. The CDR3 has 13 amino acids. The V gene's germline CDR1 is MNHEY and CDR2 SVGAGI. The CDR3 loop is CAEAGRPPYEQYF. The CDR3 DNA sequence: TGTGCCGAGGCGGGACGTCCACCCTACGAGCAGTACTTC.

V and J are TRBV9 and TRBJ2-3; the match to TRBD2 covers 11 bases. Trimming took 0 bases from V and 1 from J; bases not matched to a gene: 1. Germline CDR1 and CDR2: SGDLS and YYNGEE. The CDR3 loop spans 16 amino acids. The DNA for the CDR3 is TGTGCCAGCAGCGTAGTACTAGCGGGGGGCACAGATACGCAGTATTTT. It codes for CASSVVLAGGTDTQYF.

This chain uses TRBV11-2 with TRBJ2-5; 7 bases map to TRBD1. The CDR3 is 15 residues long. V trimming: 1 base; J trimming: 1 base; junction bases outside the gene matches: 3. Germline lookup yields CDR1 SGHAT and CDR2 FQNNGV. The CDR3 DNA is TGTGCCAGCAGCTTAGTCGCAGGGGGCCAAGAGACCCAGTACTTC. This gives the protein CASSLVAGGQETQYF.

The chain joins TRBV6-6 to TRBJ2-7, with D possibly TRBD1 on 6 matching bases. This CDR3 contains 13 residues. CDR1 and CDR2 from the germline V gene are MNHNY and SVGAGI (reference sequence). V was pared by 4 bases and J by 9 bases, with 16 bases between. In DNA form, the CDR3 reads TGTGCCAGCAGTTTTGGTTCCCAACAGGGGCAGTACTTC. Its protein product is CASSFGSQQGQYF.

The chain is built from TRBV4-2 and TRBJ2-7; 11 positions agree with TRBD2. After removal of 4 bases from V and 3 bases from J, the junction contained 5 bases not matched to a gene. Germline V CDR1 and CDR2: LGHNA, YNFKEQ. The CDR3 spans 15 residues. DNA of the CDR3: TGTGCCAGCAGCCCGACTAGCGGGAATCACTACGAGCAGTACTTC. Amino acids: CASSPTSGNHYEQYF.

The rearrangement links TRBV7-9 to TRBJ2-1; D is unresolved. The CDR3 runs to 12 residues. Germline CDR1 is SEHNR and CDR2 is FQNEAQ (reference sequence). Trimming took 1 base from V and 14 from J, leaving 12 bases between them. CDR3 DNA sequence: TGTGCCAGCAGCTTAGACCCACTTCGGGAGTTCTTC. As protein: CASSLDPLREFF.

The V gene is TRBV6-5, the J gene TRBJ2-6; 8 nucleotides match TRBD1. CDR1 is MNHEY and CDR2 is SVGAGI in the germline V gene. The V segment lost 6 bases and the J segment 3 bases; nucleotides outside the gene matches: 4. The CDR3 spans 15 residues. The CDR3: CASRLQGVGANVLTF. The CDR3 region has the DNA TGTGCCAGCAGGCTACAGGGGGTTGGGGCCAACGTCCTGACTTTC.

The J gene is TRBJ2-7, the V gene TRBV15; D is undetermined. Germline V gene data show CDR1 as LNHNV and CDR2 as YYDKDF (reference sequence). This CDR3 is built from 13 residues. V was shortened by 3 bases and J by 0 bases, with 6 bases between the two germline ends. This CDR3 is CATSSLSSYEQYF. CDR3 in DNA: TGTGCCACCAGCAGTCTTAGCTCCTACGAGCAGTACTTC.